The 18 T cell receptor beta chains reported below all come from one sample, sequenced in a study of identical twins. MiXCR, applied by TCRdb to the 5' RACE reads, yields one record per CDR3 protein. The table includes fewer than 550,000 distinct CDR3 sequences, roughly 15% detected once. The same data also contributed to another study, on yellow fever vaccine responses in identical twins.

Specimen: CD4+ T cells sorted from blood. These receptors came from a woman under 30 in good health.

This clonotype was detected only a few times. The chain has TRBV6-2 or TRBV6-3 and TRBJ2-2; 7 bases are shared with TRBD2. The CDR3 totals 16 residues. Per germline, CDR1 MNHEY and CDR2 SVGEGT. V lost 1 base, J lost 0 bases, and 2 bases stayed unmatched. The CDR3: CASSYFSGPNTGELFF. The CDR3 DNA reads as TGTGCCAGCAGTTACTTTAGCGGGCCGAACACCGGGGAGCTGTTTTTT.

V usage is TRBV24-1 and J usage is TRBJ2-1; TRBD2 matches 12 bases. J gave up 6 bases and V 4 bases, and 6 bases lay outside the gene matches. The CDR3 sequence is 16 residues long. Germline CDR1 KGHDR, CDR2 SFDVKD. The chain's CDR3 is CATSDQPTSGSNEQFF. DNA for the CDR3: TGTGCCACCAGTGACCAACCGACTAGCGGGAGCAATGAGCAGTTCTTC.

The chain recombines TRBV3-1 with TRBJ1-5; D gene unclear. Germline V gives CDR1 LGHDT, CDR2 YNNKEL (reference sequence). V was pared by 2 bases and J by 4 bases, with 6 bases between. The CDR3 spans 13 residues. CDR3 DNA: TGTGCCAGCAGCCAATTTCGAAATCAGCCCCAGCATTTT. It specifies CASSQFRNQPQHF.

The chain has TRBV24-1 and TRBJ2-3, with TRBD2 matching over 13 bases. Germline values: CDR1 KGHDR, CDR2 SFDVKD. There are 17 residues in the CDR3. V gave up 4 bases and J gave up 0 bases; unmatched junction bases: 3. This chain's CDR3 is CATSDWTSGSSTDTQYF. The DNA of the CDR3 is TGTGCCACCAGTGACTGGACTAGCGGGAGCAGCACAGATACGCAGTATTTT.

CDR3 region: CSARGGLAGVAGELFF. For the CDR3, the DNA is TGCAGTGCTAGAGGGGGACTAGCGGGAGTGGCCGGGGAGCTGTTTTTT. The chain links TRBV20-1 to TRBJ2-2; TRBD2 aligns across 14 bases. This CDR3 has 16 residues. The V and J ends lost 1 base and 6 bases, in that order; junction bases with no gene match: 4. CDR1 and CDR2 from the germline V gene are DFQATT and SNEGSKA (reference sequence).

This clonotype appeared a few times. The chain carries TRBV20-1 and TRBJ2-1; TRBD2 aligns across 11 bases. Germline V gene data show CDR1 as DFQATT and CDR2 as SNEGSKA (reference sequence). V gave up 6 bases and J gave up 5 bases; unmatched junction bases: 6. The CDR3 consists of 14 residues. Here the CDR3 DNA reads TGCAGTGCCCGACTAGCGGGACCGAACAATGAGCAGTTCTTC. Translation: CSARLAGPNNEQFF.

The chain joins TRBV6-1 to TRBJ2-4; no reliable D call. The V gene's germline CDR1 is MNHNS and CDR2 SASEGT. Trimming took off 4 bases at V and 7 bases at J, with 11 bases between the two ends. This CDR3 is built from 13 residues. This CDR3 is CASSVINGNIQYF. CDR3 coding DNA: TGTGCCAGCAGTGTTATTAATGGGAACATTCAGTACTTC.

Many counts were recorded for this clonotype. The rearrangement joins TRBV29-1 to TRBJ1-2, with D possibly matching TRBD1 (6 bases). The CDR3 runs 11 residues. Between the trimmed V and J ends, which lost 3 bases and 8 bases, there was a span of 10 bases. Germline V gene data show CDR1 as SQVTM and CDR2 as ANQGSEA. The CDR3 here is CSVDPGAGYTF. The CDR3 DNA sequence: TGCAGCGTTGATCCAGGGGCCGGCTACACCTTC.

This chain connects TRBV20-1 to TRBJ2-7; 9 bases are a match to TRBD2. There are 13 residues in the CDR3. CDR1 and CDR2 from the germline V gene are DFQATT and SNEGSKA (reference sequence). CDR3 protein: CRAESTSGYEQYV. In DNA form, the CDR3 reads TGCAGAGCAGAATCGACTAGCGGCTACGAGCAGTACGTC.

CDR3 DNA sequence: TGCAGCACCCGGGACAGTGGGGTAGAGACCCAGTACTTC. Translation gives CSTRDSGVETQYF. The chain employs TRBV29-1 and TRBJ2-5, with 7 bases identical to TRBD1. This CDR3 comprises 13 residues. V lost 8 bases to trimming and J lost 4 bases; unmatched junction nucleotides: 10. Germline lookup yields CDR1 SQVTM and CDR2 ANQGSEA.

The chain recombines TRBV20-1 with TRBJ2-1, with D uncertain. V dropped 2 bases and J dropped 9 bases, with 14 bases sitting between them. CDR3 size: 13 residues. Germline V gives CDR1 DFQATT, CDR2 SNEGSKA (reference sequence). The CDR3 DNA reads as TGCAGTGCTAGACGTCTAGGAGTCGGTGAGCAGTTCTTC. Amino acids: CSARRLGVGEQFF.

The rearrangement uses TRBV2 and TRBJ1-2; D perhaps matches TRBD1 (5 bases). Germline V CDR1 and CDR2: SNHLY, FYNNEI. Trimming removed 6 bases at V and 6 bases at J, with 20 bases between. CDR3 length: 15 residues. For the CDR3, the DNA is TGTGCCAGCAGGGGCCCTATTCAGGGAATCCATGGCTACACCTTC. Protein product: CASRGPIQGIHGYTF. Full variable domain (rest looked up from reference TRBV2 and TRBJ1-2): EPEVTQTPSHQVTQMGQEVILRCVPISNHLYFYWYRQILGQKVEFLVSFYNNEISEKSEIFDDQFSVERPDGSNFTLKIRSTKLEDSAMYFCASRGPIQGIHGYTFGSGTRLTVV.

This clonotype was recorded a few times. The V call is TRBV5-6, the J call TRBJ1-6; tentative D call: TRBD1 (5 bases). Germline V CDR1 and CDR2: SGHDT, YYEEEE. V was shortened by 4 bases and J by 4 bases, with 24 bases between the two germline ends. The CDR3 length is 19 residues. The CDR3 protein is CASSKGRPDEVLYNSPLHF. The CDR3 DNA sequence: TGTGCCAGCAGCAAGGGACGGCCGGATGAGGTTTTATATAATTCACCCCTCCACTTT. Filled out from reference TRBV5-6 and TRBJ1-6, the complete variable domain reads DAGVTQSPTHLIKTRGQQVTLRCSPKSGHDTVSWYQQALGQGPQFIFQYYEEEERQRGNFPDRFSGHQFPNYSSELNVNALLLGDSALYLCASSKGRPDEVLYNSPLHFGNGTRLTVT.

This clonotype was observed a handful of times. The CDR3 protein is CASSQDWRGGPNEQFF. The CDR3 nucleotides read TGTGCCAGCAGCCAAGATTGGCGGGGGGGCCCCAATGAGCAGTTCTTC. This sequence joins TRBV4-2 and TRBJ2-1; TRBD2 aligns across 9 bases. The CDR3 contains 16 residues. Looked up from germline, CDR1 is LGHNA and CDR2 is YNFKEQ. V shed 0 bases, J shed 6 bases, and the junction held 6 bases outside the gene matches.

This clonotype was detected only a few times. The junction does not match germline at one end; this may be a read error. This rearrangement joins TRBV12-3 or TRBV12-4 to TRBJ1-1, with 7 positions matching TRBD1. The CDR3 is 15 residues long. CDR3 sequence: CASSSRTGANTEVFF. In DNA, the CDR3 is TGTGCCAGCAGTTCCCGGACAGGCGCGAACACTGAAGTTTTCTTT.

The chain uses TRBV9 and TRBJ1-1; D unclear. CDR1 is SGDLS and CDR2 is YYNGEE in the germline V gene. Trimming left V 2 bases short and J 0 bases short, with 14 bases between. This CDR3 contains 16 residues. CDR3: CASSVDVGLMNTEAFF. For the CDR3, the DNA is TGTGCCAGCAGCGTGGATGTGGGCCTGATGAACACTGAAGCTTTCTTT. Supplemented by reference TRBV9 and TRBJ1-1, the full variable domain reads DSGVTQTPKHLITATGQRVTLRCSPRSGDLSVYWYQQSLDQGLQFLIQYYNGEERAKGNILERFSAQQFPDLHSELNLSSLELGDSALYFCASSVDVGLMNTEAFFGQGTRLTVV.

The V and J genes are TRBV18 and TRBJ2-1; 7 positions agree with TRBD2. CDR1 KGHSH and CDR2 LQKENI come from the germline V gene. This CDR3 spans 17 amino acids. V was pared by 0 bases and J by 1 base, with 6 bases of the junction left unmatched. This CDR3 is CASSPPVSGPSYNEQFF. CDR3 DNA sequence: TGTGCCAGCTCACCACCGGTTAGCGGGCCTTCCTACAATGAGCAGTTCTTC.

This clonotype was found a few times. CDR3 loop: CASSPPTGGPYNEQFF. DNA for the CDR3: TGTGCCAGCTCACCCCCGACAGGGGGCCCCTACAATGAGCAGTTCTTC. The gene calls are TRBV18 and TRBJ2-1, with 10 bases matching TRBD1. The CDR3 runs to 16 residues. The germline V gene has CDR1 KGHSH and CDR2 LQKENI. Germline trimming cut 3 bases from V and 2 bases from J; bases unmatched to any gene: 4.